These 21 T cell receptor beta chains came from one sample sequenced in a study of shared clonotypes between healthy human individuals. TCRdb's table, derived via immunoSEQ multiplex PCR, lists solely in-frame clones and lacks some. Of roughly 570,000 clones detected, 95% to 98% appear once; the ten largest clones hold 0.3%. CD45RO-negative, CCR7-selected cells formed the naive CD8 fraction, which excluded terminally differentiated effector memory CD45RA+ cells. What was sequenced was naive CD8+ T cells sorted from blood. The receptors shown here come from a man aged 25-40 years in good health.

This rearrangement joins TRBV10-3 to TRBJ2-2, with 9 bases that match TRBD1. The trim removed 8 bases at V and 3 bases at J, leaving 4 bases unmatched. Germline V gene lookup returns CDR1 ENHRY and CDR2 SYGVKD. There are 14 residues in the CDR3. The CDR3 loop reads CAIPGTGYTGELFF. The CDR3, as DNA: TGTGCCATCCCCGGGACAGGGTACACCGGGGAGCTGTTTTTT.

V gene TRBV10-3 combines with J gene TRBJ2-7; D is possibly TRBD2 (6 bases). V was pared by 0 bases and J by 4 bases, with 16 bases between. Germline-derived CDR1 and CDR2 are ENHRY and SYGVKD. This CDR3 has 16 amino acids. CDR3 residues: CAISESTMGRSYEQYF. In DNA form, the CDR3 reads TGTGCCATCAGTGAGTCTACGATGGGGAGGAGTTACGAGCAGTACTTC.

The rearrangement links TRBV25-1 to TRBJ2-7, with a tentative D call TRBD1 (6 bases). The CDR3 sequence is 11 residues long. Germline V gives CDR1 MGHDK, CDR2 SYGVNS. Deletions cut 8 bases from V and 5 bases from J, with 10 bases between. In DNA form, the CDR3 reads TGTGCCAGCTCACAGGGCAACGAGCAGTACTTC. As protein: CASSQGNEQYF.

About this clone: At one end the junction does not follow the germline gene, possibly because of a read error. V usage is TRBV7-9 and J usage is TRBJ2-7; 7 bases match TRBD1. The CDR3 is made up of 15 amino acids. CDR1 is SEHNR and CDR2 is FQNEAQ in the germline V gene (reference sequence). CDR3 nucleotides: TGTGCCAGCAGCGCTAGACAGGGAAGCTCCCACGAGCAGTACTTC. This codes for CASSARQGSSHEQYF. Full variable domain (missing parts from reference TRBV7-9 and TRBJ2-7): DTGVSQNPRHKITKRGQNVTFRCDPISEHNRLYWYRQTLGQGPEFLTYFQNEAQLEKSRLLSDRFSAERPKGSFSTLEIQRTEQGDSAMYLCASSARQGSSHEQYFGPGTRLTVT.

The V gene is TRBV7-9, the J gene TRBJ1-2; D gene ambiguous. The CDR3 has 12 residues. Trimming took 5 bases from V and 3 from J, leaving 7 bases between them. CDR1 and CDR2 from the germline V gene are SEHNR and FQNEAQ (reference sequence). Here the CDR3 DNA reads TGTGCCAGCAGCCCCGGGGACTATGGCTACACCTTC. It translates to CASSPGDYGYTF. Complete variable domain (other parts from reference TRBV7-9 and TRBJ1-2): DTGVSQNPRHKITKRGQNVTFRCDPISEHNRLYWYRQTLGQGPEFLTYFQNEAQLEKSRLLSDRFSAERPKGSFSTLEIQRTEQGDSAMYLCASSPGDYGYTFGSGTRLTVV.

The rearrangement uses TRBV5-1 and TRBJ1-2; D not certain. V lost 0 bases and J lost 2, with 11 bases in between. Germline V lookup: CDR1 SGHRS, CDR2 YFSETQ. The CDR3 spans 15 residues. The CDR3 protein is CASSLGLEPNYGYTF. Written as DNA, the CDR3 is TGCGCCAGCAGCTTGGGACTGGAGCCGAACTATGGCTACACCTTC.

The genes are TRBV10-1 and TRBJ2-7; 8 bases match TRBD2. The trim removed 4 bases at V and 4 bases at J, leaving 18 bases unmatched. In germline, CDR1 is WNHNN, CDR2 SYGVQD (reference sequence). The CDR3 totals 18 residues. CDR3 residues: CASSGVSGTSGNPYEQYF. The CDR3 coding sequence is TGCGCCAGCAGTGGGGTTAGCGGGACTTCGGGCAACCCGTACGAGCAGTACTTC.

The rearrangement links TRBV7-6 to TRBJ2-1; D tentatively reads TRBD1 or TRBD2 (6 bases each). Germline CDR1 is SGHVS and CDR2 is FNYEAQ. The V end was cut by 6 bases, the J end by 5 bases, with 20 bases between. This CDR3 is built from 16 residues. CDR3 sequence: CASSPLTGLRHNEQFF. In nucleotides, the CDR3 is TGTGCCAGCAGTCCCTTGACAGGACTAAGGCACAATGAGCAGTTCTTC.

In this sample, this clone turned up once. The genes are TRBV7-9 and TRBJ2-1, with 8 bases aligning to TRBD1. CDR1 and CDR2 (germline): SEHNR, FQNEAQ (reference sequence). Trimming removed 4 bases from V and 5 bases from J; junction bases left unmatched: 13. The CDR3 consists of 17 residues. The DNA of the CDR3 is TGTGCCAGCAGCTCACCCCCGGACAGGGTGGTCGACAATGAGCAGTTCTTC. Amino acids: CASSSPPDRVVDNEQFF.

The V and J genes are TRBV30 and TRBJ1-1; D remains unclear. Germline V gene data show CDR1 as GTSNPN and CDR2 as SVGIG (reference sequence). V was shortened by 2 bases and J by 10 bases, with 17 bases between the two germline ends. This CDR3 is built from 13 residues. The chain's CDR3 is CAWSPPASAGAFF. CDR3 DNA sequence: TGTGCCTGGAGTCCTCCGGCCAGTGCAGGAGCTTTCTTT.

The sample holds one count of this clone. CDR3 sequence reads: CASSLAASVTDTQYF. CDR3 nucleotide sequence: TGTGCCAGCAGCTTGGCGGCTAGTGTCACAGATACGCAGTATTTT. The chain carries TRBV5-6 and TRBJ2-3, with no clear D. This CDR3 region has 15 residues. V was clipped by 0 bases and J by 2 bases, with 10 bases between them. Germline V gene lookup returns CDR1 SGHDT and CDR2 YYEEEE.

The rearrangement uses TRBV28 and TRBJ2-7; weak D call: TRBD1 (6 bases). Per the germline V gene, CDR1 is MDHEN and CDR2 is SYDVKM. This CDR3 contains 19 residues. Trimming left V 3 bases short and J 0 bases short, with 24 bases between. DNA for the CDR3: TGTGCCAGCAGTTTTGGGGTGGGCCTACACGGGGACAACTCCTACGAGCAGTACTTC. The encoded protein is CASSFGVGLHGDNSYEQYF.

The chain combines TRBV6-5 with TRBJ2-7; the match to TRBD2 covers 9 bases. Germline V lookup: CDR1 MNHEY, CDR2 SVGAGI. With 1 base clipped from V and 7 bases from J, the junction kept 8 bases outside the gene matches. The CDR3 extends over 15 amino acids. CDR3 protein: CASSYYRREGGEQYF. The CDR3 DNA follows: TGTGCCAGCAGTTACTATCGGCGGGAGGGCGGGGAGCAGTACTTC.

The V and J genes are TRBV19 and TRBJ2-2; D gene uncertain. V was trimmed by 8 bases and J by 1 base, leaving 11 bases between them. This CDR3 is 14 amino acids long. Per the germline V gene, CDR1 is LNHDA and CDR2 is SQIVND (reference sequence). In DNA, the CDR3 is TGTGCCAGTGCCGTTACAAAGAACACCGGGGAGCTGTTTTTT. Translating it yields CASAVTKNTGELFF.

In nucleotides, the CDR3 is TGTGCCAGCAGTTACTCGTCGGCAGCCAGCAATCAGCCCCAGCATTTT. Translation gives CASSYSSAASNQPQHF. The rearrangement uses TRBV6-5 and TRBJ1-5; D ambiguous. With 0 bases removed from V and 1 base from J, the gap between germline ends came to 10 bases. This CDR3 has 16 residues. CDR1 and CDR2 (germline): MNHEY, SVGAGI.

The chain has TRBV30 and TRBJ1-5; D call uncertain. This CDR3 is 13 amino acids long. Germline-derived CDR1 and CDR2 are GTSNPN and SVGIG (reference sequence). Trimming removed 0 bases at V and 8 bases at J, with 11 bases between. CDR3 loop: CAWSVLPLEPQHF. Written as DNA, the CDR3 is TGTGCCTGGAGTGTACTCCCTTTGGAGCCCCAGCATTTT.

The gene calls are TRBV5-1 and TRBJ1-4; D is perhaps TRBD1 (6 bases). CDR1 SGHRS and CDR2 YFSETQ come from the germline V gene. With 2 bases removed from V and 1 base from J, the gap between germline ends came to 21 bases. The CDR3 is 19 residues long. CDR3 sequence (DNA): TGCGCCAGCAGCTTAGTACAAACAGGGACCCCCGGAACTAATGAAAAACTGTTTTTT. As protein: CASSLVQTGTPGTNEKLFF.

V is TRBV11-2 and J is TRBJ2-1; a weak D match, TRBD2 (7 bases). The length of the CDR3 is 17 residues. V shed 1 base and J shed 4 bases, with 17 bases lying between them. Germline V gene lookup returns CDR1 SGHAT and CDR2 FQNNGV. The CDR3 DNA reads TGTGCCAGCAGCTTAGCGGCGGGGGCTACCTTTTACAATGAGCAGTTCTTC. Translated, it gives CASSLAAGATFYNEQFF.

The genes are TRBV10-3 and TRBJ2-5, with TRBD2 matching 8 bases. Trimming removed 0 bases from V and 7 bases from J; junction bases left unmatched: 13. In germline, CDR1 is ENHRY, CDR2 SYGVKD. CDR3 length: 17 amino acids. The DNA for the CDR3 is TGTGCCATCAGTGAGTCTAGCGGGGAAGGCTTAGTAGGGACCCAGTACTTC. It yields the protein CAISESSGEGLVGTQYF.

The CDR3 loop is CASSPGISYEQYF. CDR3 DNA: TGTGCCAGCAGCCCTGGAATCTCCTACGAGCAGTACTTC. This chain connects TRBV7-2 to TRBJ2-7; D not certain. Trimming removed 5 bases from V and 0 bases from J, with 8 bases in between. The CDR3 consists of 13 residues. CDR1 and CDR2 (germline): SGHTA, FQGNSA.

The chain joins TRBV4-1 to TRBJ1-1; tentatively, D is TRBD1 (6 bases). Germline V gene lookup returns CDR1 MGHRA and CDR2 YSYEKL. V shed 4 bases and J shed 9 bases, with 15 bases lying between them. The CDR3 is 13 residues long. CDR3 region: CASSPPSGTKAFF. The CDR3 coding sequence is TGCGCCAGCAGCCCCCCCAGCGGGACAAAAGCTTTCTTT.